This T cell receptor beta chain was documented in a study of cytomegalovirus exposure and HLA in healthy donors. Study observations and caveats: The majority of TCR sequences were rare, yet some public TCRs appeared in many donors.

The data were produced by immunoSEQ multiplex PCR, yet TCRdb's version contains in-frame clones alone and is incomplete. The sample gives 200,000 or so clones, approximately 88% of which show up once; about 7% is in the top ten. Germline values: CDR1 ENHRY, CDR2 SYGVKD. J gave up 2 bases and V 2 bases, and 0 bases lay outside the gene matches. The CDR3 has 15 residues. With regard to this clone: Its specificity is not known.

The sequencing sample was made of PBMCs. This receptor was obtained from a man between 18 and 29 years old in good health and CMV-seropositive. The chain is built from TRBV10-3 and TRBJ1-5; TRBD1 agrees at 10 bases. The CDR3 DNA is TGTGCCATCAGTGAGGGGACAGGGGGCAATCAGCCCCAGCATTTT. Translating gives CAISEGTGGNQPQHF.